The 31 T cell receptor beta chains given below trace back to one sample, sequenced in a study of graft-versus-host responses after intestinal transplantation. TCRdb's table, derived via immunoSEQ multiplex PCR, lists solely in-frame clones and lacks some. This table has about 110,000 clones, around 92% appearing once. These TCRs are of unknown antigen specificity. The sample in question was unstimulated CD8+ T cells sorted from spleen or lymph node cells, obtained before transplant. The receptors come from a human donor who was the organ donor for an intestinal transplant.

V and J are TRBV27 and TRBJ2-5, with D possibly matching TRBD2 (6 bases). From germline, CDR1 is MNHEY and CDR2 SMNVEV (reference sequence). The V end lost 1 base, the J end lost 1 base, and 10 bases lay between the germline ends. CDR3 length: 15 residues. The CDR3 loop is CASSLLGTLQETQYF. As DNA, the CDR3 is TGTGCCAGCAGTTTATTGGGGACTCTCCAAGAGACCCAGTACTTC.

The chain joins TRBV6-5 to TRBJ2-3; the D is unclear. CDR3 length: 15 amino acids. CDR1 is MNHEY, CDR2 SVGAGI, per germline. V dropped 2 bases and J dropped 0 bases, with 9 bases sitting between them. The CDR3 reads CASSYATTSTDTQYF. In DNA form, the CDR3 reads TGTGCCAGCAGTTACGCGACGACTAGCACAGATACGCAGTATTTT.

This chain uses TRBV9 with TRBJ2-3; 11 bases fit TRBD2. With V trimmed by 3 bases and J by 1 base, 13 bases remained unmatched. Germline V lookup: CDR1 SGDLS, CDR2 YYNGEE. CDR3 size: 19 residues. The CDR3 is CASSATSGRSSKGTDTQYF. The CDR3 DNA is TGTGCCAGCAGCGCTACTAGCGGGAGATCCTCCAAGGGCACAGATACGCAGTATTTT.

The gene calls are TRBV27 and TRBJ2-1; D possibly corresponds to TRBD1 (7 bases). The V end was cut by 5 bases, the J end by 6 bases, with 11 bases between. CDR1 is MNHEY and CDR2 is SMNVEV in the germline V gene (reference sequence). This CDR3 comprises 13 residues. The CDR3 nucleotides read TGTGCCAGCAGTCCCCAGGGGGGCAATGAGCAGTTCTTC. The encoded protein is CASSPQGGNEQFF.

The gene calls are TRBV5-4 and TRBJ2-3; no reliable D call. The V end lost 4 bases, the J end lost 2 bases, and 2 bases lay between the germline ends. From germline, CDR1 is SGHNT and CDR2 YYREEE (reference sequence). This CDR3 is built from 11 residues. As DNA, the CDR3 is TGTGCCAGCAGCGACACAGATACGCAGTATTTT. Its translation: CASSDTDTQYF.

CDR3 nucleotide sequence: TGTGCCAGCAGCCCAGAGGGGGGGCATCCCTCCTATGGCTACACCTTC. The encoded protein is CASSPEGGHPSYGYTF. The chain is built from TRBV4-2 and TRBJ1-2; TRBD1 might be the D (6 bases). CDR1 and CDR2 (germline): LGHNA, YNFKEQ. The CDR3 length is 16 residues. V was cut by 4 bases and J by 4 bases, with 19 bases left in between.

The chain uses TRBV9 and TRBJ2-3; 8 nucleotides align to TRBD2. Germline CDR1 reads SGDLS; CDR2 reads YYNGEE. The CDR3 contains 15 residues. V dropped 6 bases and J dropped 2; count of bases not matched to a gene: 8. The CDR3 region is CASTPTSGLTDTQYF. CDR3 nucleotides: TGTGCCAGCACACCCACTAGCGGACTCACAGATACGCAGTATTTT.

The chain is built from TRBV9 and TRBJ1-2; possible D gene TRBD1, 5 bases. Germline CDR1 and CDR2: SGDLS and YYNGEE. CDR3 length: 15 residues. Trimming took 4 bases from V and 3 from J, leaving 16 bases between them. The CDR3 here is CASSPVIGTDYGYTF. In nucleotides, the CDR3 is TGTGCCAGCAGCCCCGTCATCGGGACGGACTATGGCTACACCTTC.

The gene calls are TRBV9 and TRBJ2-5, with D hard to call. The CDR3 totals 14 residues. Germline V CDR1 and CDR2: SGDLS, YYNGEE. Trimming took off 3 bases at V and 2 bases at J, with 11 bases between the two ends. The CDR3 DNA reads TGTGCCAGCAGCGCCGGTTCATTTCAAGAGACCCAGTACTTC. Its protein product is CASSAGSFQETQYF.

This chain links TRBV9 with TRBJ2-3, with D possibly matching TRBD2 (5 bases). CDR3 length: 14 residues. With 3 bases removed from V and 1 base from J, the gap between germline ends came to 9 bases. Germline CDR1 reads SGDLS; CDR2 reads YYNGEE. The CDR3 coding sequence is TGTGCCAGCAGCGCCCGAGCGGGCACAGATACGCAGTATTTT. Its protein product is CASSARAGTDTQYF.

The chain recombines TRBV7-9 with TRBJ2-7; D remains ambiguous. CDR1 is SEHNR, CDR2 FQNEAQ, per germline (reference sequence). There are 12 residues in the CDR3. V was clipped by 2 bases and J by 0 bases, with 2 bases between them. CDR3 sequence reads: CASSLHSYEQYF. In nucleotides, the CDR3 is TGTGCCAGCAGCTTACACTCCTACGAGCAGTACTTC.

The V call is TRBV30, the J call TRBJ1-5, with D unclear. The length of the CDR3 is 15 residues. The germline CDR1 and CDR2 sequences are GTSNPN and SVGIG (reference sequence). The germline V and J ends were trimmed by 1 base and 1 base, with 11 bases remaining between them. The chain's CDR3 is CAWSAGTASNQPQHF. CDR3 DNA: TGTGCCTGGAGTGCCGGAACAGCAAGCAATCAGCCCCAGCATTTT.

The chain links TRBV4-1 to TRBJ2-1; TRBD1 aligns across 7 bases. V shed 5 bases and J 9 bases; nucleotides not matched to a gene: 4. The CDR3 covers 12 residues. CDR1 MGHRA and CDR2 YSYEKL come from the germline V gene. The CDR3, as DNA: TGCGCCAGCAGCTTTCGGACAGGTGAGCAGTTCTTC. Its translation: CASSFRTGEQFF.

This chain connects TRBV5-4 to TRBJ2-1, with D unresolved. The CDR3 is made up of 12 amino acids. The V and J ends lost 4 bases and 10 bases respectively, with 12 bases between them. Germline values: CDR1 SGHNT, CDR2 YYREEE (reference sequence). The CDR3 nucleotides read TGTGCCAGCAGCGGCCTTGGGCCGGAGCAGTTCTTC. This translates into CASSGLGPEQFF.

The rearrangement links TRBV27 to TRBJ2-3; D remains unclear. V lost 6 bases and J lost 1, with 17 bases in between. The CDR3 runs to 16 residues. Germline V gene sequence: CDR1 MNHEY, CDR2 SMNVEV (reference sequence). The CDR3 DNA is TGTGCCAGCAGCTTTACGAAACTGGACGGCACAGATACGCAGTATTTT. Translated: CASSFTKLDGTDTQYF.

V usage is TRBV18 and J usage is TRBJ1-6; D gene ambiguous. The CDR3 sequence is 15 residues long. Germline CDR1 KGHSH, CDR2 LQKENI. Trimming cost V 2 bases and J 6 bases, with 11 bases left between them. CDR3 bases: TGTGCCAGCTCACCAGTTGCAGTCCCTAATTCACCCCTCCACTTT. It is translated as CASSPVAVPNSPLHF.

This clone is a singleton in its sample. The V call is TRBV19, the J call TRBJ1-1, with D perhaps matching TRBD1 (5 bases). CDR1 and CDR2 from the germline V gene are LNHDA and SQIVND (reference sequence). The CDR3 sequence is 13 residues long. V was shortened by 5 bases and J by 2 bases, with 9 bases between the two germline ends. CDR3 residues: CASSLRANTEAFF. The CDR3 nucleotides read TGTGCCAGTAGTCTCAGGGCTAACACTGAAGCTTTCTTT.

The CDR3 loop reads CSVEVAATGELFF. Written as DNA, the CDR3 is TGCAGCGTTGAAGTGGCAGCCACCGGGGAGCTGTTTTTT. The V and J genes are TRBV29-1 and TRBJ2-2; D gene unclear. CDR1 SQVTM and CDR2 ANQGSEA come from the germline V gene. V lost 1 base and J lost 4, with 7 bases in between. The CDR3 has 13 amino acids.

V is TRBV19 and J is TRBJ2-3; 9 bases line up with TRBD1. The CDR3 covers 15 residues. Losses at the gene ends were 3 bases for V and 3 bases for J; bases not matched to a gene: 4. The germline V gene has CDR1 LNHDA and CDR2 SQIVND (reference sequence). This CDR3 reads CASSIRDRETDTQYF. CDR3 coding DNA: TGTGCCAGTAGTATCCGGGACAGGGAGACAGATACGCAGTATTTT.

The chain couples TRBV28 to TRBJ2-7, with D tentatively TRBD2 (5 bases). V lost 8 bases and J 0 bases, leaving 17 bases between the germline ends. The germline V gene encodes CDR1 MDHEN and CDR2 SYDVKM. The CDR3 loop spans 15 amino acids. The chain's CDR3 is CASSSGRGSSYEQYF. In DNA form, the CDR3 reads TGTGCCAGCTCTTCAGGACGGGGAAGCTCCTACGAGCAGTACTTC.

The V call is TRBV27, the J call TRBJ2-1, with D possibly matching TRBD1 (6 bases). The CDR3 has 14 residues. The V gene lost 4 bases and the J gene lost 8 bases, with 15 bases spanning the gap. CDR1 and CDR2 (germline): MNHEY, SMNVEV (reference sequence). The CDR3 bases are TGTGCCAGCAGTTCTTGGACAGCGGTGGATGAGCAGTTCTTC. Translating it yields CASSSWTAVDEQFF.

This chain connects TRBV7-8 to TRBJ2-3; D is undetermined. The CDR3 spans 18 residues. Germline CDR1 SGHVS, CDR2 FQNEAQ. V was shortened by 4 bases and J by 6 bases, with 26 bases between the two germline ends. The DNA of the CDR3 is TGTGCCAGCAGCTCCACCCGGGCGGCCCCGAGTATCTATGATACGCAGTATTTT. Translation: CASSSTRAAPSIYDTQYF.

The rearrangement joins TRBV5-1 to TRBJ2-1; no reliable D call. V lost 5 bases and J 7 bases, leaving 16 bases between the germline ends. CDR1 SGHRS and CDR2 YFSETQ come from the germline V gene. The CDR3 length is 14 residues. The CDR3 is CASRYGPQWNEQFF. The CDR3 bases are TGCGCCAGCAGATACGGGCCCCAGTGGAATGAGCAGTTCTTC. Supplemented by reference TRBV5-1 and TRBJ2-1, the full variable domain reads KAGVTQTPRYLIKTRGQQVTLSCSPISGHRSVSWYQQTPGQGLQFLFEYFSETQRNKGNFPGRFSGRQFSNSRSEMNVSTLELGDSALYLCASRYGPQWNEQFFGPGTRLTVL.

This rearrangement joins TRBV5-6 to TRBJ2-7; D is undetermined. Trimming pared 6 bases from V and 4 bases from J, leaving 8 bases between. CDR3 size: 11 residues. Germline V gene sequence: CDR1 SGHDT, CDR2 YYEEEE. The CDR3 region is CASTSGYEQYF. CDR3 bases: TGTGCCAGCACCTCCGGGTACGAGCAGTACTTC.

The V call is TRBV6-1, the J call TRBJ1-2, with D possibly matching TRBD1 (5 bases). Deletions cut 3 bases from V and 6 bases from J, with 17 bases between. Germline V gene sequence: CDR1 MNHNS, CDR2 SASEGT. This CDR3 has 15 residues. The CDR3, as DNA: TGTGCCAGCAGTGATTCGCCGCGGACACACGATGGCTACACCTTC. It codes for CASSDSPRTHDGYTF.

As for this clone: Compared with germline, one end of the junction differs, possibly owing to a read error. The chain has TRBV29-1 and TRBJ1-3, with D possibly matching TRBD1 (6 bases). This CDR3 contains 11 residues. CDR1 and CDR2 from the germline V gene are SQVTM and ANQGSEA. The CDR3 loop is CSVEGGQGSEF. CDR3 nucleotide sequence: TGCAGCGTGGAAGGGGGACAAGGATCGGAGTTT.

This rearrangement joins TRBV4-1 to TRBJ2-7; 8 bases map to TRBD2. J was trimmed by 3 bases and V by 0 bases; bases with no gene match: 7. The length of the CDR3 is 16 residues. Germline V gene lookup returns CDR1 MGHRA and CDR2 YSYEKL. CDR3 nucleotides: TGCGCCAGCAGCCAAGATCTGGGGACTAGGTACTACGAGCAGTACTTC. This gives the protein CASSQDLGTRYYEQYF.

The table lists this clone with a few counts. The rearrangement uses TRBV6-5 and TRBJ2-1; no clear D. Germline V gene data show CDR1 as MNHEY and CDR2 as SVGAGI. CDR3 length equals 13 residues. Trimming removed 0 bases from V and 5 bases from J, with 5 bases in between. CDR3 sequence reads: CASSYSGNNEQFF. The CDR3 DNA is TGTGCCAGCAGTTACTCAGGGAACAATGAGCAGTTCTTC.

In regard to this clone: The same CDR3 arises from other DNA sequences in this sample as well. The rearrangement joins TRBV27 to TRBJ1-5; D is unresolved. There are 13 residues in the CDR3. CDR1 is MNHEY, CDR2 SMNVEV, per germline (reference sequence). The V and J ends lost 0 bases and 1 base respectively, with 1 base between them. The chain's CDR3 is CASSLSSNQPQHF. The CDR3 coding sequence is TGTGCCAGCAGTTTATCGAGCAATCAGCCCCAGCATTTT.

The J gene is TRBJ1-5, the V gene TRBV4-1; no definite D call. V lost 5 bases and J 4 bases, leaving 12 bases between the germline ends. CDR1 and CDR2 from the germline V gene are MGHRA and YSYEKL. This CDR3 region has 14 residues. The chain's CDR3 is CASSLGRENQPQHF. In DNA form, the CDR3 reads TGCGCCAGCAGCTTGGGAAGGGAGAATCAGCCCCAGCATTTT.

V and J are TRBV5-1 and TRBJ1-2; D possibly corresponds to TRBD1 (5 bases). V was trimmed by 3 bases and J by 8 bases, leaving 11 bases between them. The CDR3 loop spans 12 amino acids. Germline-derived CDR1 and CDR2 are SGHRS and YFSETQ. CDR3 residues: CASSSTGEGYTF. The CDR3 nucleotides are TGCGCCAGCAGCTCGACGGGGGAGGGCTACACCTTC.